This T cell receptor beta chain was recorded in a study of blood T cell repertoires in COVID-19. In its sample, this clone was seen once. The CDR3 totals 13 residues. J gave up 9 bases and V 0 bases, and 2 bases lay outside the gene matches. The germline V gene encodes CDR1 ENHRY and CDR2 SYGVKD. Repertoires were generated with immunoSEQ multiplex PCR, while TCRdb's copy carries only in-frame clones and drops some. The sample carries 300,000 to 350,000 clones, approximately 85% recorded once. This TCR was recovered from a man aged 25-45 years who had recovered from COVID-19. V is TRBV10-3 and J is TRBJ2-3; 8 nucleotides line up with TRBD2. Sequenced material: PBMCs or T cells enriched from blood (not recorded which). This CDR3 is CAISESLAGTQYF. The CDR3 coding sequence is TGTGCCATCAGTGAGTCATTAGCGGGGACGCAGTATTTT.